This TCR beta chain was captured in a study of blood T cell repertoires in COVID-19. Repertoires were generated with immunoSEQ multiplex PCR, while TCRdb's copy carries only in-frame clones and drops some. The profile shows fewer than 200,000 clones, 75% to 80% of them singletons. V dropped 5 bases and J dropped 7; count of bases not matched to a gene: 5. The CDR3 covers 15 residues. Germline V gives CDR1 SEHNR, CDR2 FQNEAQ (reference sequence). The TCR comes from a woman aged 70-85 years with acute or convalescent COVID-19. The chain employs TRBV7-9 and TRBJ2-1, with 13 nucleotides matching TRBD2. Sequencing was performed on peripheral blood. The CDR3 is CASSRGLAGINEQFF. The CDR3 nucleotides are TGTGCCAGCAGCAGGGGACTAGCGGGAATTAATGAGCAGTTCTTC.